The present T cell receptor (beta chain) was sequenced within a study of cytomegalovirus exposure and HLA in healthy donors. General study results and limits: In vitro, a few CMV-associated chains proved specific for CMV antigens. Reports described diagnosis of cytomegalovirus status by the classifier as highly specific and sensitive. The study flagged about 160 TCR beta chains as cytomegalovirus-associated.

About this clone itself: Its antigen is currently unknown.

TCRdb's table, derived via immunoSEQ multiplex PCR, lists solely in-frame clones and lacks some. The table lists approximately 160,000 clones, around nine tenths of them singletons. The CDR3 is made up of 15 amino acids. Germline CDR1 is MNHEY and CDR2 is SMNVEV (reference sequence). Trimming at V came to 8 bases and at J to 5 bases, leaving 8 bases not matched to a gene. Sequenced input: PBMCs. The chain employs TRBV27 and TRBJ2-3, with 12 bases matching TRBD2. The source of this sequence is a woman under 30 in good health and CMV-seropositive. This chain's CDR3 is CASCRTSGMGDTQYF. CDR3 nucleotides: TGTGCCAGCTGCCGGACTAGCGGGATGGGAGATACGCAGTATTTT.